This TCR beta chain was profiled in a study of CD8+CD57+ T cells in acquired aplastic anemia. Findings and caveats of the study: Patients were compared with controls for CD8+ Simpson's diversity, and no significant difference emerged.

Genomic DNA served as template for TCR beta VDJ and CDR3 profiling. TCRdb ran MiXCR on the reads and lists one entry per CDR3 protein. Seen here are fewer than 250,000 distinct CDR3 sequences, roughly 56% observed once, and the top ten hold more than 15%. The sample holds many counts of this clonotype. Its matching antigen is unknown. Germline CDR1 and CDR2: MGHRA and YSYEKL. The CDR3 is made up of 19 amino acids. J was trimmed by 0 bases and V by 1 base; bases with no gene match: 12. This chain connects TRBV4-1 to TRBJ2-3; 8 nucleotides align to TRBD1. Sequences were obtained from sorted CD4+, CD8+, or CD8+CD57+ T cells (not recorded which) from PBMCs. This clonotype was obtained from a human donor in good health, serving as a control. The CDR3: CASSQAQLGTGPSTDTQYF. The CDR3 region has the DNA TGCGCCAGCAGCCAAGCCCAGTTAGGGACAGGCCCTAGCACAGATACGCAGTATTTT.